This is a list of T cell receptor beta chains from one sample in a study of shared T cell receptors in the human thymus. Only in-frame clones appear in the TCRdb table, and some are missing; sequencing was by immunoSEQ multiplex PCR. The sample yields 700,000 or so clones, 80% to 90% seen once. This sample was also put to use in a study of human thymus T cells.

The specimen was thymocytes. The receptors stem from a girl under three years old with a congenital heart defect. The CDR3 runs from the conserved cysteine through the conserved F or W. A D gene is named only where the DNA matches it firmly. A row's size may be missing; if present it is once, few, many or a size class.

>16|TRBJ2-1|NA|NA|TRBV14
CASSQERDSSYNEQFF
TGTGCCAGCAGCCAAGAACGGGATAGCTCCTACAATGAGCAGTTCTTC
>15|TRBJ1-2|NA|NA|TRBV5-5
CASSQLEGQDYGYTF
TGTGCCAGCAGCCAACTGGAGGGGCAGGACTATGGCTACACCTTC
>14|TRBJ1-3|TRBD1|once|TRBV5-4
CASSLDRGFPTIYF
TGTGCCAGCAGCTTGGACAGGGGATTTCCCACCATATATTTT
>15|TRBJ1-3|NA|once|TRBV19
CASAPAGINGNTIYF
TGTGCCAGCGCCCCTGCGGGGATCAATGGAAACACCATATATTTT
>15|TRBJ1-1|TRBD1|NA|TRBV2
CASSVGTGARTEAFF
TGTGCCAGCAGTGTGGGGACAGGGGCTCGGACTGAAGCTTTCTTT
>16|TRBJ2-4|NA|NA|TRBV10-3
CAISESEGPIKNIQYF
TGTGCCATCAGTGAGTCGGAGGGTCCCATAAAAAACATTCAGTACTTC
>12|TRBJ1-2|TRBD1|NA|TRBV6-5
CASSNRQGANTF
TGTGCCAGCAGTAACCGACAGGGGGCGAACACCTTC
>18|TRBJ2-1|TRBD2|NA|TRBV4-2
CASSPPPSGAQTYNEQFF
TGTGCCAGCAGCCCCCCGCCTAGCGGGGCCCAAACCTACAATGAGCAGTTCTTC
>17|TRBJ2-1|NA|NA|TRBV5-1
CASSQVPGDTAYNEQFF
TGCGCCAGCAGCCAGGTACCGGGAGATACGGCCTACAATGAGCAGTTCTTC
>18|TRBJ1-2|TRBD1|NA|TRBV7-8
CASSLMAETGGEDYGYTF
TGTGCCAGCAGCTTAATGGCGGAGACAGGGGGCGAGGACTATGGCTACACCTTC
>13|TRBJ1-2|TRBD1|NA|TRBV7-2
CASSFRTGYGYTF
TGTGCCAGCAGCTTCAGGACAGGCTATGGCTACACCTTC
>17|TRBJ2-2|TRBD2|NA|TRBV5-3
CARSFSSGGARTGELFF
TGTGCCAGAAGCTTTTCTAGCGGGGGTGCGAGAACCGGGGAGCTGTTTTTT
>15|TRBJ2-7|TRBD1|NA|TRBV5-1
CASSGPRQGPYEQYF
TGCGCCAGCAGCGGACCCCGACAGGGTCCCTACGAGCAGTACTTC
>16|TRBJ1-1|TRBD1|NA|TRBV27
CASSWGQYNMNTEAFF
TGTGCCAGCAGTTGGGGACAGTATAACATGAACACTGAAGCTTTCTTT
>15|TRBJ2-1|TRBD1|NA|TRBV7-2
CASTDRAKRTGEQFF
TGTGCCAGCACCGACAGGGCTAAAAGAACGGGTGAGCAGTTCTTC
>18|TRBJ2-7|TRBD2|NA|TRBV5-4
CASSLERVGSGGAYEQYF
TGTGCCAGCAGCTTGGAACGCGTGGGGAGCGGGGGTGCCTACGAGCAGTACTTC
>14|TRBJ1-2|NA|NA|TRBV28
CASSPTGENYGYTF
TGTGCCAGCAGTCCAACGGGGGAGAACTATGGCTACACCTTC
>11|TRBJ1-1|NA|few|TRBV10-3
CATLGGTEAFF
TGTGCCACCCTCGGGGGCACTGAAGCTTTCTTT
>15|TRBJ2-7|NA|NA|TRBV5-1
CASSFLGGQSYEQYF
TGCGCCAGCAGCTTTTTGGGGGGACAGTCCTACGAGCAGTACTTC
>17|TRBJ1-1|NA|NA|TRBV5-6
CASSFTPTDIQNTEAFF
TGTGCCAGCAGCTTCACACCGACGGACATACAGAACACTGAAGCTTTCTTT
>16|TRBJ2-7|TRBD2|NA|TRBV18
CASSPGRAGGSYEQYF
TGTGCCAGCTCCCCAGGGAGGGCAGGAGGATCCTACGAGCAGTACTTC
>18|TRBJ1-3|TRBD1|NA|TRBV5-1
CASSRRTGGGDAGNTIYF
TGCGCCAGCAGCCGCCGGACAGGGGGTGGTGATGCTGGAAACACCATATATTTT
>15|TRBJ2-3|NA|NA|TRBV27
CASSFGLTSTDTQYF
TGTGCCAGCAGTTTTGGACTTACTAGCACAGATACGCAGTATTTT
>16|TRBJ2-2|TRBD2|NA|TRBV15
CATSLPGLDYTGELFF
TGTGCCACCAGCTTACCGGGACTAGATTACACCGGGGAGCTGTTTTTT
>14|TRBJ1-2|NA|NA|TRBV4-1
CASSQDPPIYGYTF
TGCGCCAGCAGCCAAGATCCCCCCATCTATGGCTACACCTTC
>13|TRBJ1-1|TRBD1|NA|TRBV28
CASMRAGGREAFF
TGTGCCAGCATGCGGGCAGGGGGACGTGAAGCTTTCTTT
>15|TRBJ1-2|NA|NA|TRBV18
CASSPPRALLNGYTF
TGTGCCAGCTCACCACCGAGGGCACTGTTAAATGGCTACACCTTC
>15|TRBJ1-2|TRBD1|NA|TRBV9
CASRPFGGTGNGYTF
TGTGCCAGCCGACCCTTCGGCGGGACAGGGAATGGCTACACCTTC
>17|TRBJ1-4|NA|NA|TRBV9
CASSPRTARTRNEKLFF
TGTGCCAGCAGCCCAAGGACAGCCCGAACGAGAAATGAAAAACTGTTTTTT
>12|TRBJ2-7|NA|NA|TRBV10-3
CATKDSSYEQYF
TGTGCCACGAAGGACAGCTCCTACGAGCAGTACTTC
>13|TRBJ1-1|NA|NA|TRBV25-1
CASSESVNTEAFF
TGTGCCAGCAGTGAGAGCGTGAACACTGAAGCTTTCTTT
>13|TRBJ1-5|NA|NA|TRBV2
CASSGDGVWPQHF
TGTGCCAGCAGCGGAGACGGGGTGTGGCCCCAGCATTTT
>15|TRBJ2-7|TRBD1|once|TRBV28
CASSFPNRGERRENF
TGTGCCAGCAGTTTCCCCAACAGGGGAGAACGACGAGAGAACTTC
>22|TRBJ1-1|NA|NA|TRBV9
CASSVVGEPRLAGRLMNTEAFF
TGTGCCAGCAGCGTGGTGGGTGAGCCAAGGTTAGCAGGGCGGCTAATGAACACTGAAGCTTTCTTT
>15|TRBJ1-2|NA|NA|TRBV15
CATSRVTGRDYGYTF
TGTGCCACCAGCAGAGTAACAGGGCGCGACTATGGCTACACCTTC
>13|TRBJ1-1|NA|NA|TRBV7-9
CASSSGALGWAFF
TGTGCCAGCAGCTCGGGAGCCTTGGGGTGGGCTTTCTTT
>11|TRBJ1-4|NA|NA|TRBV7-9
CASSWGEKLFF
TGTGCCAGCAGCTGGGGCGAAAAACTGTTTTTT
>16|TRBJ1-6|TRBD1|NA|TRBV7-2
CASSLSKGTGYSPLHF
TGTGCCAGCAGCTTAAGCAAGGGGACAGGCTATTCACCCCTCCACTTT
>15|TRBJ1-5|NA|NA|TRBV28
CASSSRPGSNQPQHF
TGTGCCAGCAGTTCCCGCCCGGGTAGCAATCAGCCCCAGCATTTT
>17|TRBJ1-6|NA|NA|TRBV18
CASSPDIRVSYNSPLHF
TGTGCCAGCTCACCGGACATCCGAGTCTCCTATAATTCACCCCTCCACTTT
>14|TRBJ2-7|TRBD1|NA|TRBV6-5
CASTHRGVYNEQYF
TGTGCCAGCACCCACAGGGGCGTATATAACGAGCAGTACTTC
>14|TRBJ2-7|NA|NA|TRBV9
CASSVGGAPYEQYF
TGTGCCAGCAGCGTAGGTGGGGCGCCCTACGAGCAGTACTTC
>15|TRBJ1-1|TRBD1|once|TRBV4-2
CASSQEQGANTEAFF
TGTGCCAGCAGCCAAGAGCAGGGGGCAAACACTGAAGCTTTCTTT
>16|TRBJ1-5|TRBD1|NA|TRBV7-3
CASSSFRQGKGQPQHF
TGTGCCAGCAGCTCCTTCCGACAGGGGAAGGGTCAGCCCCAGCATTTT
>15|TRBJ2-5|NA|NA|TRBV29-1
CSVDYRAEGKETQYF
TGCAGCGTTGACTACAGGGCTGAGGGAAAAGAGACCCAGTACTTC
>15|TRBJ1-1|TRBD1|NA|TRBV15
CATSSLTGAYTEAFF
TGTGCCACCAGCAGCTTAACAGGGGCTTACACTGAAGCTTTCTTT
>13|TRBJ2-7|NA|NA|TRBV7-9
CASSLPGGYEQYF
TGTGCCAGCAGCCTACCCGGAGGCTACGAGCAGTACTTC
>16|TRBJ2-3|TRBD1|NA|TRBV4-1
CASSQHTTGLTDTQYF
TGCGCCAGCAGCCAACATACGACAGGGCTCACAGATACGCAGTATTTT
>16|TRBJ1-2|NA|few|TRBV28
CASTNEPRDSYYGYTF
TGTGCCAGCACAAATGAACCCCGGGACTCCTACTATGGCTACACCTTC
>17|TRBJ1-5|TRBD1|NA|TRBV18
CASSAGQGNTNYQPQHF
TGTGCCAGCTCGGCGGGACAGGGCAACACTAACTATCAGCCCCAGCATTTT
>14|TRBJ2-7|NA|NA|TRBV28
CASRAQGPLYEQYF
TGTGCCAGCAGGGCCCAGGGTCCCCTCTACGAGCAGTACTTC
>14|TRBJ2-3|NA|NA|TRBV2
CASFPATHSDTQYF
TGTGCCAGCTTCCCAGCGACCCATTCAGATACGCAGTATTTT